This T cell receptor beta chain appears in the sequencing data of a study of control samples from healthy donors and cancer patients. There are 14 residues in the CDR3. Germline V gene data show CDR1 as LNHDA and CDR2 as SQIVND (reference sequence). Losses at the gene ends were 6 bases for V and 7 bases for J; bases not matched to a gene: 5. Sequenced by immunoSEQ multiplex PCR; TCRdb stores in-frame clones only, minus some. This table holds approximately 92,000 clones, 85% to 95% found once. The clonotype originates from a woman aged 30 to 39 in good health. The chain uses TRBV19 and TRBJ1-4, with 10 nucleotides matching TRBD1. The sequenced sample was blood. CDR3 in DNA: TGTGCCAGTAGGGAGGGACAGGGGACTGAAAAACTGTTTTTT. Translation gives CASREGQGTEKLFF.